A selection of T cell receptor beta chains follows, all from one sample in a study of OX40 agonist ivuxolimab in advanced cancers. Only in-frame clones appear in the TCRdb table, and some are missing; sequencing was by immunoSEQ multiplex PCR. The data contain 40,000 or so clones, 82% of them seen just once; the ten biggest clones take up 21%. The sample here was CD4+ or CD8+ T cells sorted from blood, taken in a trial of the OX40 agonist ivuxolimab. The receptors derive from an adult with an advanced solid tumor such as melanoma, head and neck, liver or kidney cancer. Both conserved end residues are part of each CDR3. The order of the fields is V gene, J gene, clone size, D gene, CDR3 length, CDR3 DNA, CDR3 protein. The D gene is left open where the match is weak. Clone size is stated in some rows and not others, as once, few, many or a class when expanded.

TRBV4-1	TRBJ2-1	.	.	15	TGCGCCAGCAGCCAAGAATGGGGAAGGGGGTATGAGCAGTTCTTC	CASSQEWGRGYEQFF
TRBV6-1	TRBJ2-5	.	.	14	TGTGCCAGCCGTACCATGGCAGGGCTAGAGACCCAGTACTTC	CASRTMAGLETQYF
TRBV28	TRBJ1-2	.	TRBD1	18	TGTGCCAGCAGTCTCGGGACAGGGCTCGGTTTCGGTCCCTATGGCTACACCTTC	CASSLGTGLGFGPYGYTF
TRBV5-1	TRBJ2-2	few	TRBD2	16	TGCGCCAGCAGCTCATATACTAGCGGGAGTCACGGGGAGCTGTTTTTT	CASSSYTSGSHGELFF
TRBV6-4	TRBJ2-1	.	.	13	TGTGCCAGCAGTGAGGCCAGCCGGACAGAGCAGTTCTTC	CASSEASRTEQFF
TRBV27	TRBJ2-7	.	.	13	TGTGCCAGCAGTTTGCGTCGGAGTAGTGAGCAGTACTTC	CASSLRRSSEQYF
TRBV29-1	TRBJ2-6	.	.	14	TGCAGCGTCGGGCAGGCCTCTGGGGCCAACGTCCTGACTTTC	CSVGQASGANVLTF
TRBV4-3	TRBJ2-6	once	.	15	TGCGCCAGCAGCCAAGGTCACTCTGGGGCCAACGTCCTGACTTTC	CASSQGHSGANVLTF
TRBV30	TRBJ1-5	many	.	13	TGTGCCTGGGCTTACAGGGTCAATCAGCCCCAGCATTTT	CAWAYRVNQPQHF
TRBV6-6	TRBJ2-3	.	.	15	TGTGCCAGCAGCCTCCTGGTGGGGGTGACAGATACGCAGTATTTT	CASSLLVGVTDTQYF
TRBV14	TRBJ2-2	.	.	17	TGTGCCAGCAGCCAAGATCATTGGACAGCGAACACCGGGGAGCTGTTTTTT	CASSQDHWTANTGELFF
TRBV30	TRBJ2-3	.	.	11	TGTGCCTGGAGCTTTACAGATACGCAGTATTTT	CAWSFTDTQYF
TRBV29-1	TRBJ2-7	once	.	12	TGCAGCGTGGCCGGGGTCGCGTACGAGCAGTACTTC	CSVAGVAYEQYF
TRBV7-2	TRBJ2-1	few	TRBD2	17	TGTGCCAGCAGCTTTGGGGCTAGCGGGAGAATCGTAAATGAGCAGTTCTTC	CASSFGASGRIVNEQFF
TRBV28	TRBJ2-2	.	TRBD1	16	TGTGCCAGCAGTACTGGGGACAGGGGGAACACCGGGGAGCTGTTTTTT	CASSTGDRGNTGELFF
TRBV2	TRBJ2-2	.	TRBD1	15	TGTGCCAGCAAAAGTACAGGGGAGCTCACCGGGGAGCTGTTTTTT	CASKSTGELTGELFF
TRBV14	TRBJ1-3	.	TRBD1	16	TGTGCCAGCAGCCAAGGCGGGACAGGGACTGGAAACACCATATATTTT	CASSQGGTGTGNTIYF
TRBV28	TRBJ1-2	.	.	13	TGTGCCAGCAGCCCCGCCGAGGGAGGCGGCTACACCTTC	CASSPAEGGGYTF
TRBV30	TRBJ2-5	.	.	14	TGTGCCCGGGGCTATGGAGGGGGCGGGTGGACCCAGTACTTC	CARGYGGGGWTQYF
TRBV4-3	TRBJ2-5	few	.	13	TGCGCCAGCAGACTGGGGTTTGGGGAGACCCAGTACTTC	CASRLGFGETQYF
TRBV5-4	TRBJ2-7	.	TRBD2	14	TGTGCCAGCAGCAAGGGACTAGCGGGATACGAGCAGTACTTC	CASSKGLAGYEQYF
TRBV7-3	TRBJ2-1	.	.	15	TGTGCCAGCAGCCCACAGGGTGATTTCTACAATGAGCAGTTCTTC	CASSPQGDFYNEQFF
TRBV28	TRBJ1-5	.	.	15	TGTGCCAGCAGTCGTGGCAGCCCTGGAGGTCAGCCCCAGCATTTT	CASSRGSPGGQPQHF
TRBV28	TRBJ2-1	.	.	11	TGTGCCAGCAGTTCAAGTCGTGAGCAGTTCTTC	CASSSSREQFF